The rows below give T cell receptor beta chains drawn from one sample of a study of shared clonotypes between healthy human individuals. Method: immunoSEQ multiplex PCR; TCRdb's copy keeps in-frame clones and lacks some. The table lists roughly 2 million clones, approximately 94% of them singletons. The sample taken for sequencing was naive CD8+ T cells sorted from blood. The receptors shown here come from a young man in good health. The CDR3 runs from the conserved cysteine through the conserved F or W. D genes are given only for firm matches. Some rows have no size entry. The others give once, few or many, or a class for an expanded clone.

v_gene	abundance	len	d_gene	j_gene	CDR3nt	CDR3aa
TRBV15	.	19	TRBD2	TRBJ2-3	TGTGCCACCAGCAGAGACCCACCGGGACTAGCCGGGGGCACAGATACGCAGTATTTT	CATSRDPPGLAGGTDTQYF
TRBV6-6	.	15	.	TRBJ2-7	TGTGCCAGCAGTTACTCAGAGCTAACCTCCTACGAGCAGTACTTC	CASSYSELTSYEQYF
TRBV6-1	.	16	.	TRBJ2-3	TGTGCCAGCAGTGAAAGATATAGCCGTAGCACAGATACGCAGTATTTT	CASSERYSRSTDTQYF
TRBV4-1	.	16	TRBD2	TRBJ2-7	TGCGCCAGCAGCCAAGAACCCCCGGGAGGCTCCTACGAGCAGTACTTC	CASSQEPPGGSYEQYF
TRBV4-1	.	15	.	TRBJ2-7	TGCGCCAGCAGCCAAGAATCGGGATTCCCCCGGGAGCAGTACTTC	CASSQESGFPREQYF
TRBV5-5	once	15	TRBD1	TRBJ2-7	TGTGCCAGCAGCTTGCGGGGGGACAGGGTCCACGAGCAGTACTTC	CASSLRGDRVHEQYF
TRBV27	.	15	.	TRBJ1-2	TGTGCCAGCAGTATATGGGGGGTGGACCAGAATGGCTACACCTTC	CASSIWGVDQNGYTF
TRBV6-1	.	14	.	TRBJ2-3	TGTGCCAGCAGTGACGACGTCAGCACAGATACGCAGTATTTT	CASSDDVSTDTQYF
TRBV4-1	.	16	.	TRBJ2-7	TGCGCCAGCAGCCAAGTTGGGGTTTTGAGCTCCTACGAGCAGTACTTC	CASSQVGVLSSYEQYF
TRBV9	.	15	.	TRBJ1-4	TGTGCCAGCAGCGTAGACAAGGGGGCTAATGAAAAACTGTTTTTT	CASSVDKGANEKLFF
TRBV29-1	.	15	TRBD1	TRBJ2-7	TGCAGCGTTGTAGGCCTCGGGACAGGGGCTTACGAGCAGTACTTC	CSVVGLGTGAYEQYF
TRBV19	.	15	TRBD1	TRBJ1-1	TGTGCCAGTAGTTTCTTCGACAGGGCCGACACTGAAGCTTTCTTT	CASSFFDRADTEAFF
TRBV29-1	.	13	.	TRBJ2-4	TGCAGCGTTGATCTGGTTGACAAAAACATTCAGTACTTC	CSVDLVDKNIQYF
TRBV6-5	.	15	.	TRBJ1-2	TGTGCCAGCAGTTATTCGGCTTCGTCCCTCGCGGGCTACACCTTC	CASSYSASSLAGYTF
TRBV6-6	.	15	.	TRBJ1-1	TGTGCCAGCAGTTACTCTCGAGGGGTGAACACTGAAGCTTTCTTT	CASSYSRGVNTEAFF
TRBV7-2	.	14	TRBD1	TRBJ2-5	TGTGCCAGCAGCTTCCCGACAGGGAGAGAGACCCAGTACTTC	CASSFPTGRETQYF
TRBV9	.	15	TRBD1	TRBJ2-5	TGTGCCAGCAGCGCCGAGACAGGGGTCGGGGAGACCCAGTACTTC	CASSAETGVGETQYF
TRBV7-9	.	14	TRBD1	TRBJ2-7	TGTGCCAGCAGCTTAGGGACAGGAACCTACGAGCAGTACTTC	CASSLGTGTYEQYF
TRBV5-6	.	14	.	TRBJ2-7	TGTGCCAGCAGCCCGAGCTTGAGTACCTACGAGCAGTACTTC	CASSPSLSTYEQYF
TRBV10-1	.	11	.	TRBJ1-1	TGCGCCAGCAGCGCCGACGGAGAAGCTTTCTTT	CASSADGEAFF
TRBV10-3	.	14	TRBD1	TRBJ2-3	TGTGCCATCAGTGAGGCCAGGGGGCCAGATACGCAGTATTTT	CAISEARGPDTQYF
TRBV4-1	once	14	.	TRBJ2-2	TGCGCCAGCAGTAGCAGCAGGAACACCGGGGAGCTGTTTTTT	CASSSSRNTGELFF
TRBV13	.	15	TRBD2	TRBJ2-7	TGTGCCAGCAGCTTAGGGGCTAGCGGTCCCTACGAGCAGTACTTC	CASSLGASGPYEQYF
TRBV30	.	12	.	TRBJ2-7	TGTGCCTGGAGTAGGGGAGGCTACGAGCAGTACTTC	CAWSRGGYEQYF
TRBV13	.	15	TRBD1	TRBJ2-7	TGTGCCAGCAGCTTAGTCGGGACAGGCCTCTACGAGCAGTACTTC	CASSLVGTGLYEQYF
TRBV9	.	16	TRBD2	TRBJ2-5	TGTGCCAGCAGCGTAGGCCCTAGCGGGACTAGGGAGACCCAGTACTTC	CASSVGPSGTRETQYF
TRBV7-8	.	11	.	TRBJ2-5	TGTGCCGGGGGTGCGGGAGAGACCCAGTACTTC	CAGGAGETQYF